This TCR beta chain was recovered during a study of long-term antiretroviral therapy in people with HIV. Broader study findings: Dominant in the repertoire at all time points were clones expanded before ART.

A note on this clone: Antigen: not known.

At the survey level, the v3.0 immunoSEQ assay was run. The protocol was immunoSEQ multiplex PCR, while the TCRdb copy is restricted to in-frame clones and leaves out a portion. The table shows roughly 25,000 clones, with around 84% occurring only once. From germline, CDR1 is SGHTA and CDR2 FQGNSA. V gave up 10 bases and J gave up 6 bases, with 21 bases separating them. CDR3 length: 15 amino acids. Sequenced here: unsorted PBMCs, sampled 3 years after starting antiretroviral therapy. This clonotype originated in a man between 50 and 59 years old with HIV. The chain joins TRBV7-2 to TRBJ2-2, with TRBD2 as a possible D gene (5 bases). The chain's CDR3 is CANPEGPDGAGELFF. The CDR3 DNA is TGTGCCAACCCCGAGGGCCCAGATGGGGCCGGGGAGCTGTTTTTT.